By its share, the clone carrying this TCR beta chain is medium-sized (0.01 to 0.1%). These data originate in a study of T cell changes during pregnancy in multiple sclerosis. TCRdb's table, derived via immunoSEQ multiplex PCR, lists solely in-frame clones and lacks some. The sample consists of 25,000 to 35,000 clones, roughly 87% of them appearing once. This CDR3 is built from 16 residues. Per the germline V gene, CDR1 is WNHNN and CDR2 is SYGVQD (reference sequence). V was clipped by 2 bases and J by 5 bases; unmatched bases: 9. The V and J genes are TRBV10-1 and TRBJ2-5; TRBD1 agrees at 9 bases. Source: CD8+ T cells from peripheral blood mononuclear cells, taken in the first trimester of pregnancy. The source is a female donor with multiple sclerosis, enrolled in a pregnancy study. CDR3 protein: CASSEGQGSLRETQYF. In DNA, the CDR3 is TGCGCCAGCAGTGAGGGACAGGGGTCCCTTAGGGAGACCCAGTACTTC.